This entry concerns a single T cell receptor beta chain. The repertoire was sequenced with immunoSEQ multiplex PCR; TCRdb's copy has only in-frame clones and lacks some. Here the sample spans approximately 46,000 clones, around 92% being singletons. The data derive from a study of T cell changes during pregnancy in multiple sclerosis. Material: CD8+ T cells from peripheral blood mononuclear cells, obtained after pregnancy. The sequence was obtained from a female donor with multiple sclerosis, enrolled in a pregnancy study.

The CDR3 protein is CASSLKQVYPEAFF. The CDR3 nucleotides read TGTGCCAGCAGTTTAAAACAGGTGTACCCTGAAGCTTTCTTT. The V and J genes are TRBV28 and TRBJ1-1, with D possibly matching TRBD1 (5 bases). Germline CDR1 MDHEN, CDR2 SYDVKM. The CDR3 totals 14 residues. V was trimmed by 2 bases and J by 6 bases, leaving 13 bases between them. Combining the CDR3 with reference TRBV28 and TRBJ1-1 gives the whole variable domain DVKVTQSSRYLVKRTGEKVFLECVQDMDHENMFWYRQDPGLGLRLIYFSYDVKMKEKGDIPEGYSVSREKKERFSLILESASTNQTSMYLCASSLKQVYPEAFFGQGTRLTVV.